This TCR beta chain was observed in a study of CD8+CD57+ T cells in acquired aplastic anemia. The wider study: Mean yield of DNA from sorted CD4+ and CD8+ cells was 3 to 3.5 ug. An average of about 10.8 million reads for CD4+ cells was obtained from healthy donors.

Genomic DNA, serving as template, underwent TCR beta VDJ and CDR3 profiling. TCRdb called the reads again in MiXCR, with one record for every CDR3 protein. The sample holds around 68,000 distinct CDR3 sequences, under 65% seen once. Findings and limits, study-wide: The number of CD8+ CDR3 sequences shared by patients and controls was about 30. Patients were compared with controls for CD8+ Simpson's diversity, and no significant difference emerged.

Judged by abundance, this clonotype is medium-sized. The antigen is unknown. V lost 4 bases, J lost 6 bases, and 9 bases lay in between. This CDR3 has 13 residues. Germline V gene sequence: CDR1 WSHSY, CDR2 SAAADI. The TCR comes from a human donor in good health, serving as a control. Sequenced input: sorted CD4+, CD8+, or CD8+CD57+ T cells (not recorded which) from PBMCs. V gene TRBV10-2 combines with J gene TRBJ1-4; possibly TRBD1 for D (6 bases). The CDR3 reads CASSVPGDEKLFF. The CDR3 DNA follows: TGCGCCAGCAGTGTCCCAGGGGATGAAAAACTGTTTTTT.